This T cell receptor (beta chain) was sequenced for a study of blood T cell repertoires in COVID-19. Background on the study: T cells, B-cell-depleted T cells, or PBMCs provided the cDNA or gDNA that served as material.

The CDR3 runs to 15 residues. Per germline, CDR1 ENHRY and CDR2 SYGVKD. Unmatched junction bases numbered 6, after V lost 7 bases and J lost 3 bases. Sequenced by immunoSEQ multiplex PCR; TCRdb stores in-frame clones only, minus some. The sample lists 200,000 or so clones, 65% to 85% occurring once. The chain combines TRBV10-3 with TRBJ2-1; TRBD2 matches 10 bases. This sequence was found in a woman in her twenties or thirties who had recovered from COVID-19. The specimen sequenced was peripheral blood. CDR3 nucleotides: TGTGCCATCAAGGCTAGCGGGAGCTTCTACAATGAGCAGTTCTTC. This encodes CAIKASGSFYNEQFF.